What follows is one T cell receptor (beta chain) and its context. Its antigen is as yet unknown. The record originates from a study of cytomegalovirus exposure and HLA in healthy donors. Regarding the study as a whole: One cluster of highly shared sequence variants probably arose as a sequencing artifact.

This PCR relied on a set of 60 Vbeta primers and 13 Jbeta primers. Assay: immunoSEQ multiplex PCR; the TCRdb copy retains only in-frame clones and omits some. The sample contains about 260,000 clones, approximately 84% of which appear only once. The CDR3 loop spans 15 amino acids. Germline V gene data show CDR1 as MNHEY and CDR2 as SMNVEV (reference sequence). V trimming: 3 bases; J trimming: 4 bases; junction bases outside the gene matches: 8. V gene TRBV27 combines with J gene TRBJ1-2, with TRBD1 identical over 7 bases. Sequences were obtained from PBMCs. This sequence originates from a woman between 40 and 50 years old in good health and CMV-seropositive. The CDR3 is CASSFEGAQGYGYTF. In DNA, the CDR3 is TGTGCCAGCAGTTTTGAGGGGGCGCAAGGCTATGGCTACACCTTC.